The 6 T cell receptor beta chains reported below all come from one sample, sequenced in a study of shared clonotypes between healthy human individuals. The assay was immunoSEQ multiplex PCR, and TCRdb's table has in-frame clones only and misses some. Among approximately 2,300,000 clones listed, 85% to 95% were seen once. The sequenced sample consisted of naive CD4+ T cells from PBMCs. Subset given: CD45RA+ positively selected. All receptors derive from a man younger than 35 in good health. Some clones in this sample may be carry-over from other donors' samples.

The chain recombines TRBV19 with TRBJ2-7, with TRBD2 matching over 10 bases. The V segment lost 6 bases and the J segment 2 bases; nucleotides outside the gene matches: 4. This CDR3 comprises 14 residues. CDR1 is LNHDA and CDR2 is SQIVND in the germline V gene (reference sequence). CDR3: CASRRAGGTYEQYF. In DNA, the CDR3 is TGTGCCAGTAGGAGAGCGGGAGGGACCTACGAGCAGTACTTC.

The chain joins TRBV14 to TRBJ2-1; 15 bases map to TRBD2. V was pared by 6 bases and J by 7 bases, with 13 bases of the junction left unmatched. CDR3 length: 18 residues. Per the germline V gene, CDR1 is SGHDN and CDR2 is FVKESK. Here the CDR3 DNA reads TGTGCCAGCAGGCCCGGGACTAGCGGGAGGTGGCCACCTAATGAGCAGTTCTTC. It specifies CASRPGTSGRWPPNEQFF.

The chain uses TRBV30 and TRBJ2-1; no reliable D call. The length of the CDR3 is 14 residues. In germline, CDR1 is GTSNPN, CDR2 SVGIG (reference sequence). Trimming took 1 base from V and 8 from J, leaving 15 bases between them. The CDR3 DNA follows: TGTGCCTGGAGTGGCTCCTGGGTCTCTGATGAGCAGTTCTTC. Protein: CAWSGSWVSDEQFF.

The chain is built from TRBV5-6 and TRBJ1-2; TRBD1 is a possible D gene (5 bases). The germline gives CDR1 SGHDT, CDR2 YYEEEE. The CDR3 has 14 amino acids. Trimming removed 3 bases from V and 0 bases from J, with 9 bases in between. CDR3 in DNA: TGTGCCAGCAGCTATATGACAGCTAACTATGGCTACACCTTC. It yields the protein CASSYMTANYGYTF.

The chain carries TRBV30 and TRBJ2-5; TRBD2 matches at 7 bases. The J call may be in error: the DNA end matches TRBJ2-7 better. Germline V gives CDR1 GTSNPN, CDR2 SVGIG (reference sequence). The CDR3 covers 14 residues. CDR3 amino acids: CAWRAKRESYEQYF. CDR3 bases: TGTGCCTGGAGGGCGAAGCGGGAATCCTACGAGCAGTACTTC.

The chain links TRBV2 to TRBJ1-5; no clear D. The CDR3 covers 15 residues. Trimming removed 7 bases from V and 2 bases from J, with 15 bases in between. CDR1 and CDR2 from the germline V gene are SNHLY and FYNNEI. As DNA, the CDR3 is TGTGCCAGCACGAAAAGGGTGGGCGGCAATCAGCCCCAGCATTTT. It yields the protein CASTKRVGGNQPQHF.